A single sample gave rise to the 17 T cell receptor beta chains below, sequenced in a study of chemoradiotherapy in HPV16-positive cancers. The data were produced by immunoSEQ multiplex PCR, yet TCRdb's version contains in-frame clones alone and is incomplete. The table shows under 50,000 clones, with more than 75% occurring only once. The sample consisted of blood, taken from a patient who underwent chemoradiotherapy. The receptors stem from a human donor with HPV-associated anogenital cancer.

This chain joins TRBV5-1 and TRBJ2-5; 12 bases map to TRBD2. Germline V lookup: CDR1 SGHRS, CDR2 YFSETQ. CDR3 length: 16 amino acids. The J segment lost 7 bases and the V segment lost 1 base, leaving 8 bases of the junction unmatched. The CDR3 bases are TGCGCCAGCAGCTTGACTAGCGGGGGGCTCGGGTCGACCCAGTACTTC. It specifies CASSLTSGGLGSTQYF.

CDR3: CASSLLGDRENYGYTF. The CDR3 bases are TGTGCCAGTAGTCTACTTGGGGACAGGGAGAACTATGGCTACACCTTC. This rearrangement joins TRBV19 to TRBJ1-2; TRBD1 aligns across 9 bases. The germline gives CDR1 LNHDA, CDR2 SQIVND (reference sequence). V lost 5 bases to trimming and J lost 2 bases; unmatched junction nucleotides: 9. This CDR3 has 16 amino acids.

J is TRBJ2-2 and V is TRBV7-9; D might be TRBD1 (6 bases). Germline CDR1 SEHNR, CDR2 FQNEAQ (reference sequence). With 5 bases removed from V and 4 bases from J, the gap between germline ends came to 20 bases. The CDR3 is 17 amino acids. CDR3: CASSTRDGDMITGELFF. The CDR3 DNA sequence: TGTGCCAGCAGCACTCGAGATGGGGACATGATCACCGGGGAGCTGTTTTTT.

The J gene is TRBJ1-6, the V gene TRBV11-2, with a weak D call TRBD1 (6 bases). CDR1 and CDR2 from the germline V gene are SGHAT and FQNNGV. The V and J ends lost 5 bases and 11 bases respectively, with 25 bases between them. This CDR3 region has 17 residues. CDR3 residues: CASSPGGHTGIATPLHF. CDR3 in DNA: TGTGCCAGCAGCCCCGGAGGGCATACAGGGATTGCGACACCCCTCCACTTT.

The rearrangement uses TRBV5-1 and TRBJ2-3, with D perhaps TRBD2 (6 bases). Germline values: CDR1 SGHRS, CDR2 YFSETQ. Trimming left V 1 base short and J 4 bases short, with 13 bases between. There are 15 residues in the CDR3. This CDR3 reads CASSLSATGADTQYF. The DNA for the CDR3 is TGCGCCAGCAGCTTGAGCGCGACGGGGGCAGATACGCAGTATTTT.

The chain carries TRBV7-9 and TRBJ2-1, with 11 bases fitting TRBD2. V gave up 1 base and J gave up 8 bases; unmatched junction bases: 10. In germline, CDR1 is SEHNR, CDR2 FQNEAQ (reference sequence). The CDR3 runs to 17 residues. The DNA of the CDR3 is TGTGCCAGCAGCTTAGGGACTAGCGGGTTGTGGGGAGATGAGCAGTTCTTC. Amino acid sequence: CASSLGTSGLWGDEQFF. Full variable domain (rest looked up from reference TRBV7-9 and TRBJ2-1): DTGVSQNPRHKITKRGQNVTFRCDPISEHNRLYWYRQTLGQGPEFLTYFQNEAQLEKSRLLSDRFSAERPKGSFSTLEIQRTEQGDSAMYLCASSLGTSGLWGDEQFFGPGTRLTVL.

This chain links TRBV9 with TRBJ1-1, with 7 bases matching TRBD1. Trimming removed 3 bases from V and 1 base from J; junction bases left unmatched: 3. Germline values: CDR1 SGDLS, CDR2 YYNGEE. The CDR3 has 14 residues. The CDR3 bases are TGTGCCAGCAGCGGAAGACAGGGGAACACTGAAGCTTTCTTT. Its translation is CASSGRQGNTEAFF.

The chain recombines TRBV7-9 with TRBJ2-3, with 7 bases identical to TRBD2. Losses at the gene ends were 5 bases for V and 1 base for J; bases not matched to a gene: 6. The CDR3 spans 15 residues. From germline, CDR1 is SEHNR and CDR2 FQNEAQ (reference sequence). DNA for the CDR3: TGTGCCAGCAGCCTCGCCACTAGCGGCACAGATACGCAGTATTTT. This sequence encodes CASSLATSGTDTQYF.

This clone was found a few times. The chain uses TRBV7-9 and TRBJ2-5, with D perhaps matching TRBD2 (5 bases). This CDR3 spans 12 amino acids. V shed 6 bases and J shed 7 bases, with 12 bases lying between them. The germline CDR1 and CDR2 sequences are SEHNR and FQNEAQ (reference sequence). The CDR3 spells CASSQERGTQYF. The DNA of the CDR3 is TGTGCCAGCAGTCAAGAACGGGGGACCCAGTACTTC. Together with reference TRBV7-9 and TRBJ2-5, the CDR3 gives the full variable domain: DTGVSQNPRHKITKRGQNVTFRCDPISEHNRLYWYRQTLGQGPEFLTYFQNEAQLEKSRLLSDRFSAERPKGSFSTLEIQRTEQGDSAMYLCASSQERGTQYFGPGTRLLVL.

The chain joins TRBV20-1 to TRBJ2-7; weak D call: TRBD1 (6 bases). The CDR3 covers 10 residues. The germline V and J ends were trimmed by 5 bases and 7 bases, with 9 bases remaining between them. Germline lookup yields CDR1 DFQATT and CDR2 SNEGSKA (reference sequence). CDR3 region: CSAPQGEQYF. CDR3 in DNA: TGCAGTGCTCCGCAGGGGGAGCAGTACTTC.

This clone occurred once. This sequence joins TRBV7-8 and TRBJ1-1; no clear D gene. Germline V gene sequence: CDR1 SGHVS, CDR2 FQNEAQ. V lost 4 bases to trimming and J lost 1 base, with 7 bases between them. CDR3 length equals 13 residues. The CDR3 DNA follows: TGTGCCAGCAGCTGGGGTGGGAACACTGAAGCTTTCTTT. It yields the protein CASSWGGNTEAFF.

The V and J genes are TRBV28 and TRBJ1-2, with D possibly TRBD1 on 5 matching bases. V was shortened by 1 base and J by 7 bases, with 10 bases between the two germline ends. The germline V gene encodes CDR1 MDHEN and CDR2 SYDVKM. CDR3 length: 13 residues. CDR3 sequence: CASSLLGGGGYTF. For the CDR3, the DNA is TGTGCCAGCAGTTTATTGGGGGGGGGTGGCTACACCTTC.

The V gene is TRBV6-5, the J gene TRBJ2-3; D call uncertain. The V end was cut by 4 bases, the J end by 4 bases, with 15 bases between. The CDR3 is 15 amino acids. The germline CDR1 and CDR2 sequences are MNHEY and SVGAGI. CDR3 DNA: TGTGCCAGCAGTTGGCGACACCCAACCTCAGATACGCAGTATTTT. Protein: CASSWRHPTSDTQYF.

This chain connects TRBV11-2 to TRBJ1-1, with 10 bases fitting TRBD1. CDR3 length: 18 residues. Germline values: CDR1 SGHAT, CDR2 FQNNGV. The V segment lost 5 bases and the J segment 0 bases; nucleotides outside the gene matches: 12. CDR3 region: CASSPGRGQGVMNTEAFF. CDR3 DNA: TGTGCCAGCAGCCCGGGACGCGGACAGGGGGTTATGAACACTGAAGCTTTCTTT.

The J gene is TRBJ2-4, the V gene TRBV27; D is possibly TRBD2 (7 bases). The V end was cut by 5 bases, the J end by 7 bases, with 15 bases between. The germline V gene has CDR1 MNHEY and CDR2 SMNVEV (reference sequence). This CDR3 is built from 14 residues. The CDR3 coding sequence is TGTGCCAGCAGTATGTCCAGGGGAGGGAACATTCAGTACTTC. Protein product: CASSMSRGGNIQYF.

Only a few counts were recorded for this clone. This chain joins TRBV6-1 and TRBJ1-3, with TRBD1 as a possible D gene (5 bases). Trimming pared 8 bases from V and 1 base from J, leaving 12 bases between. The CDR3 covers 14 residues. CDR1 is MNHNS, CDR2 SASEGT, per germline. The chain's CDR3 is CASGLGGSGNTIYF. CDR3 sequence (DNA): TGTGCCAGCGGATTGGGGGGATCTGGAAACACCATATATTTT.

This clone is medium-sized within its sample. The genes are TRBV7-9 and TRBJ2-7; a possible D gene is TRBD2 (5 bases). The germline V gene encodes CDR1 SEHNR and CDR2 FQNEAQ (reference sequence). V gave up 5 bases and J gave up 4 bases, with 15 bases separating them. This CDR3 region has 14 residues. The CDR3 loop is CASSIGAAGYEQYF. CDR3 DNA sequence: TGTGCCAGCAGCATAGGAGCGGCAGGTTACGAGCAGTACTTC.